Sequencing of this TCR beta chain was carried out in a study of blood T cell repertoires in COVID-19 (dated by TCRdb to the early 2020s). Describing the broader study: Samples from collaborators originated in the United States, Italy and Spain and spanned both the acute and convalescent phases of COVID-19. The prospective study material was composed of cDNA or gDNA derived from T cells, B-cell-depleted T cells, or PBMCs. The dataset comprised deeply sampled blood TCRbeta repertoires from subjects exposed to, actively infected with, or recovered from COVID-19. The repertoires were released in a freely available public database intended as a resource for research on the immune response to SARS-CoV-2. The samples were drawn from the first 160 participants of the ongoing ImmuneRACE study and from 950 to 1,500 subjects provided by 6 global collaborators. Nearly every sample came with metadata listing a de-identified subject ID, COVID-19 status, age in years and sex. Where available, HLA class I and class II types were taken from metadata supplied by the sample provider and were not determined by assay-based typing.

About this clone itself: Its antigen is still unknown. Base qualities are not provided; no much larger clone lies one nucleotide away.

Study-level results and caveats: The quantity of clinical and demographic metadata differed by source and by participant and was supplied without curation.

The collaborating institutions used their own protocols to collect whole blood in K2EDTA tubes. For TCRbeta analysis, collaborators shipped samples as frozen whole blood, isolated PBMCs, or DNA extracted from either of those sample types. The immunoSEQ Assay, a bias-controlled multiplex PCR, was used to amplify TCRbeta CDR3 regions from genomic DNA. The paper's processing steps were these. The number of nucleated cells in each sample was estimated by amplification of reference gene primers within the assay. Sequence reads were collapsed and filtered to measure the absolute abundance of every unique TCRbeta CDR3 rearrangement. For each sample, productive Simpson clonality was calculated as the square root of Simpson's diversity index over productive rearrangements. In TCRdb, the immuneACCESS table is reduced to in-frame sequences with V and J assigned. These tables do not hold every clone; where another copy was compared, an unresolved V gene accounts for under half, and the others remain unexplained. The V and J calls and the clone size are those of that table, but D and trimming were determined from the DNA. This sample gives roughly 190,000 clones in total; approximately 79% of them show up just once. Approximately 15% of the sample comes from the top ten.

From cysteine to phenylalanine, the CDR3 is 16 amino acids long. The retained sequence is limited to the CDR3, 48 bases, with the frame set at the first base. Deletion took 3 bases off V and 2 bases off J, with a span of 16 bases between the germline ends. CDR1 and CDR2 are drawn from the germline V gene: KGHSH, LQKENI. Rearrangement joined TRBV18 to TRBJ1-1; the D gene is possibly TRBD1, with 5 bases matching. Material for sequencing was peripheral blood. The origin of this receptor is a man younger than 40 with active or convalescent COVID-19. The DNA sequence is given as TGTGCCAGCTCACCCAGATGGGGGGAGCTCAACACTGAAGCTTTCTTT. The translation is CASSPRWGELNTEAFF.